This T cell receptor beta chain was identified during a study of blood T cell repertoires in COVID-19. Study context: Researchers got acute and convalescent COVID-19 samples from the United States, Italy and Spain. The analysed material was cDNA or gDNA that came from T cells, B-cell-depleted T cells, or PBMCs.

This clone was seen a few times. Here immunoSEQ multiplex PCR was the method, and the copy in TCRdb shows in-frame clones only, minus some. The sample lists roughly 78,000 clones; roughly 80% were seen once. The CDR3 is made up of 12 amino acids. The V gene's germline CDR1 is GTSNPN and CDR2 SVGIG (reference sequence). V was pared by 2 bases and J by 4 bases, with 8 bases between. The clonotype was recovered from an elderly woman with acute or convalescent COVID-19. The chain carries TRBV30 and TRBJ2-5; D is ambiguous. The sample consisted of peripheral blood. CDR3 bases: TGTGCCTGGAGTTTAGCCGTAGAGACCCAGTACTTC. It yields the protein CAWSLAVETQYF.